Listed below are T cell receptor beta chains from one sample, sequenced in a study of blood T cell repertoires in COVID-19. Repertoires were generated with immunoSEQ multiplex PCR, while TCRdb's copy carries only in-frame clones and drops some. The data hold roughly 380,000 clones, with approximately 91% observed a single time. Material: peripheral blood. The receptor source for this set is a woman between 40 and 50 years old with COVID-19, enrolled during active disease. The CDR3 runs from the conserved cysteine through the conserved F or W. The order of the fields is clone size, V gene, J gene, CDR3 protein. Some rows have no size entry. The others give once, few or many, or a class for an expanded clone.

-	TRBV5-4	TRBJ2-1	CASSPRQGHEQFF
-	TRBV6-2/TRBV6-3	TRBJ1-5	CASSSHLGAGPQHF
-	TRBV7-2	TRBJ2-7	CASSLGVGGFYEQYF
-	TRBV25-1	TRBJ2-5	CASSEYGQQETQYF
-	TRBV6-2/TRBV6-3	TRBJ1-5	CASSYPPRTFGGDQPQHF
few	TRBV5-1	TRBJ1-1	CASSGTSSLNTEAFF
-	TRBV11-2	TRBJ1-5	CASSFVPDSIYSNQPQHF
once	TRBV6-5	TRBJ1-5	CASSPFGTDRQPQHF
-	TRBV27	TRBJ1-6	CASSLDRVYSPLHF
-	TRBV19	TRBJ1-6	CACDSGQGNSPLHF
-	TRBV5-4	TRBJ1-2	CASSLMGALNYGYTF
few	TRBV28	TRBJ1-1	CAIGGTGRANTEAFF
-	TRBV2	TRBJ2-7	CASSELPQGSYEQYF